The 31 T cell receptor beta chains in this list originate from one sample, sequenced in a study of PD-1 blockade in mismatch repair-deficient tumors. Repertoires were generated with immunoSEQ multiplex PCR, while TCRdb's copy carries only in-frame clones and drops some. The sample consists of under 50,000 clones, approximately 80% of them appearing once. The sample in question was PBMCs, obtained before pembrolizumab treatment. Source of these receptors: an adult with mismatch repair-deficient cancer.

The CDR3: CASSASTGQGVVYGYTF. In DNA, the CDR3 is TGTGCCAGCAGCGCCAGTACAGGACAGGGAGTCGTCTATGGCTACACCTTC. The chain links TRBV9 to TRBJ1-2, with 8 bases aligning to TRBD1. The length of the CDR3 is 17 residues. Germline trimming cut 3 bases from V and 4 bases from J; bases unmatched to any gene: 14. CDR1 is SGDLS, CDR2 YYNGEE, per germline.

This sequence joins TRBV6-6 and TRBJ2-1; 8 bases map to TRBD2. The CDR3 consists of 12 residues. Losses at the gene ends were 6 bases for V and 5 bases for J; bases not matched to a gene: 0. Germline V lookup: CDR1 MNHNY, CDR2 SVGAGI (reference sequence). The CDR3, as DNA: TGTGCCAGCAGGACTAGCGACAATGAGCAGTTCTTC. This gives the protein CASRTSDNEQFF.

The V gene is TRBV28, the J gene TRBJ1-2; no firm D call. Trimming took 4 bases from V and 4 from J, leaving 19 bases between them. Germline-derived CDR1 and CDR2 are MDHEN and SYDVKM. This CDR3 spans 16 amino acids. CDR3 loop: CASSSPRLTSAYGYTF. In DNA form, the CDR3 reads TGTGCCAGCAGTTCCCCTCGTCTTACCTCTGCCTATGGCTACACCTTC.

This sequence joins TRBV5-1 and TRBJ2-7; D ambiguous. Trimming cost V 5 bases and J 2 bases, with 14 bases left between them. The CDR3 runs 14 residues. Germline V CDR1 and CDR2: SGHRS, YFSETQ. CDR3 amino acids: CASSLTTGAYEQYF. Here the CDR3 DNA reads TGCGCCAGCAGTTTGACGACGGGCGCCTACGAGCAGTACTTC.

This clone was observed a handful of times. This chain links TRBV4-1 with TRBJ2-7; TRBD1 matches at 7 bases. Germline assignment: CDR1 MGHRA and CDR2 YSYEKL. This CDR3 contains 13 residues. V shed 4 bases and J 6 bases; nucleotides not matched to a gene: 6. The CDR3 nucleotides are TGCGCCAGCAGCCCGACAGGGCTAGGCGAGCAGTACTTC. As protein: CASSPTGLGEQYF.

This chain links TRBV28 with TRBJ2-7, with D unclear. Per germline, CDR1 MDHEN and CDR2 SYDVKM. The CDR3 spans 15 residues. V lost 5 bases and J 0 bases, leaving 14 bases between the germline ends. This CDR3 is CASSPPQASSYEQYF. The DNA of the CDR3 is TGTGCCAGCAGTCCGCCTCAGGCAAGCTCCTACGAGCAGTACTTC.

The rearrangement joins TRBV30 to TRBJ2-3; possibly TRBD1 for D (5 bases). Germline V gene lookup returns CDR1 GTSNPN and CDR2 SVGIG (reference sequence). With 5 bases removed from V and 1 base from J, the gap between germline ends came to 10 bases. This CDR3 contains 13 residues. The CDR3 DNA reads TGTGCCTGGTCCCCAGGGCGCACAGATACGCAGTATTTT. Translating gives CAWSPGRTDTQYF.

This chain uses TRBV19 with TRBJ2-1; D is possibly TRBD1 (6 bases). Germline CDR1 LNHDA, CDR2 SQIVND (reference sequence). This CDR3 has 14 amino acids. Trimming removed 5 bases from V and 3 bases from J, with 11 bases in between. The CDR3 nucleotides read TGTGCCAGTAGTCCCACAGGGAACTACAATGAGCAGTTCTTC. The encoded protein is CASSPTGNYNEQFF.

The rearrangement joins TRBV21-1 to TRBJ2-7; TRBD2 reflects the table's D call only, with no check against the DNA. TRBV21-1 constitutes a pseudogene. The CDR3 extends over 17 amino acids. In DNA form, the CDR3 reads TGTGCCAGCAGCCCTTCCATTGGGGAGGGGGGTTCTTGCGAGCAGTACTTC. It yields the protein CASSPSIGEGGSCEQYF.

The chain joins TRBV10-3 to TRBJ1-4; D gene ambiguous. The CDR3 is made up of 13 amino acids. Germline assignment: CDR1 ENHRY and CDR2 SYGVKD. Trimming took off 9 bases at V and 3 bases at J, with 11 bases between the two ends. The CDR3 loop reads CAMSQQPNEKLFF. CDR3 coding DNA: TGTGCCATGTCTCAGCAACCTAATGAAAAACTGTTTTTT.

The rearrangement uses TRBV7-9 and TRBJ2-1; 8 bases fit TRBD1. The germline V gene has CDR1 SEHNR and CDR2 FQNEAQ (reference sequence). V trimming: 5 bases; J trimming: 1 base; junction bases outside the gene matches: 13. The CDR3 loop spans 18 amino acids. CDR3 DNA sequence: TGTGCCAGCAGCCTAAGGGACAGGCTTATAGCGTCCTACAATGAGCAGTTCTTC. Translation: CASSLRDRLIASYNEQFF.

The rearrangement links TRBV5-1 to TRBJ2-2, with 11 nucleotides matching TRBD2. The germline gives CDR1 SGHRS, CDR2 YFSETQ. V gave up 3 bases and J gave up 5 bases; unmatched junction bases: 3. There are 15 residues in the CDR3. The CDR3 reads CASSWGTSGTGELFF. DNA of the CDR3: TGCGCCAGCAGCTGGGGGACTAGCGGAACCGGGGAGCTGTTTTTT.

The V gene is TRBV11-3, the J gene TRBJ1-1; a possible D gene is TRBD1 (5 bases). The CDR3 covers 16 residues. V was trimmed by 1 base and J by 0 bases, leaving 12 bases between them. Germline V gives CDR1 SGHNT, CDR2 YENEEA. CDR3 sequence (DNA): TGTGCCAGCAGCTTAGCCGCAGGGACTATGAACACTGAAGCTTTCTTT. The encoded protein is CASSLAAGTMNTEAFF. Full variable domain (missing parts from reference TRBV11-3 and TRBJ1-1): EAGVVQSPRYKIIEKKQPVAFWCNPISGHNTLYWYLQNLGQGPELLIRYENEEAVDDSQLPKDRFSAERLKGVDSTLKIQPAELGDSAVYLCASSLAAGTMNTEAFFGQGTRLTVV.

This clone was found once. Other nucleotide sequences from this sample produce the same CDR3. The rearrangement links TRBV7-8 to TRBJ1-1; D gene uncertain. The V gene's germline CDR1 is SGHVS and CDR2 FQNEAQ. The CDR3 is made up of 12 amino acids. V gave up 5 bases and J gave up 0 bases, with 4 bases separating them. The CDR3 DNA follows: TGTGCCAGCAGCCTTATGAACACTGAAGCTTTCTTT. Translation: CASSLMNTEAFF. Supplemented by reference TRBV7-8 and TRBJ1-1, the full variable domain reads GAGVSQSPRYKVAKRGQDVALRCDPISGHVSLFWYQQALGQGPEFLTYFQNEAQLDKSGLPSDRFFAERPEGSVSTLKIQRTQQEDSAVYLCASSLMNTEAFFGQGTRLTVV.

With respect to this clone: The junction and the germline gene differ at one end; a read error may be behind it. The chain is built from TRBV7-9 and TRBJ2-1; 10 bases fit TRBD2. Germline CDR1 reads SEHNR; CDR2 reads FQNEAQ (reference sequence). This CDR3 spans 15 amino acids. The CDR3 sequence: CASSLAGVRYNEQFF. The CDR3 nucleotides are TGTGCCAGCAGCCTAGCGGGAGTACGTTACAATGAGCAGTTCTTC.

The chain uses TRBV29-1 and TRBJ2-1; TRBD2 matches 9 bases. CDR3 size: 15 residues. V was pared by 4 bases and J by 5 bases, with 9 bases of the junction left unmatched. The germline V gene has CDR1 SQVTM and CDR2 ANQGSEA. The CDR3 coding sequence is TGCAGCGTTGGGAAGACTAGCGGCCCACACAATGAGCAGTTCTTC. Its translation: CSVGKTSGPHNEQFF.

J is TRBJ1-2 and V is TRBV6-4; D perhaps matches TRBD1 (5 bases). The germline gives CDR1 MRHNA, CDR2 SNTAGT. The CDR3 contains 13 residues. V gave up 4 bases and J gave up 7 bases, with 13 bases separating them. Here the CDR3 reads CASSALLGVGYTF. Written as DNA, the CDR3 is TGTGCCAGCAGTGCCCTTCTGGGGGTTGGCTACACCTTC.

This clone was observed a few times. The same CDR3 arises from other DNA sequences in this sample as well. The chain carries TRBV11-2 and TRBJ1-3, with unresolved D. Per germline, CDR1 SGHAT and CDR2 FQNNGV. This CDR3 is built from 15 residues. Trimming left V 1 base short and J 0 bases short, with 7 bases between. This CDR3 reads CASSLGLSSGNTIYF. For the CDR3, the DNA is TGTGCCAGCAGCTTAGGCCTAAGCTCTGGAAACACCATATATTTT.

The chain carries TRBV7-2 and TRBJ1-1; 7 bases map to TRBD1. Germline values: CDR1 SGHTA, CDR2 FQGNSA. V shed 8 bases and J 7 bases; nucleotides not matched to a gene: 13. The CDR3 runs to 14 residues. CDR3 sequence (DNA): TGTGCCAGCCGCCAACAGGGGTACTTCGATGAAGCTTTCTTT. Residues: CASRQQGYFDEAFF.

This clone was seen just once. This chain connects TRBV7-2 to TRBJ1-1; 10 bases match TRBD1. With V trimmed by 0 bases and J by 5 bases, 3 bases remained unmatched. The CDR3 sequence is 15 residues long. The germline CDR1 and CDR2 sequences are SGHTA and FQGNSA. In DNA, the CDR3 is TGTGCCAGCAGCTTAGCGGGACAGGGGAGGACTGAAGCTTTCTTT. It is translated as CASSLAGQGRTEAFF.

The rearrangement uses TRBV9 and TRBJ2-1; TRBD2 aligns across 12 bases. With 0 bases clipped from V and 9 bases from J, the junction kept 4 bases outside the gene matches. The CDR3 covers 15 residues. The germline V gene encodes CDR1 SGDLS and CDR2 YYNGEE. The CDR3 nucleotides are TGTGCCAGCAGCGTAGCTAGCGGGAGGGTTGGTGAGCAGTTCTTC. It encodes CASSVASGRVGEQFF. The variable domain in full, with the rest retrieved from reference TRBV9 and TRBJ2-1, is DSGVTQTPKHLITATGQRVTLRCSPRSGDLSVYWYQQSLDQGLQFLIQYYNGEERAKGNILERFSAQQFPDLHSELNLSSLELGDSALYFCASSVASGRVGEQFFGPGTRLTVL.

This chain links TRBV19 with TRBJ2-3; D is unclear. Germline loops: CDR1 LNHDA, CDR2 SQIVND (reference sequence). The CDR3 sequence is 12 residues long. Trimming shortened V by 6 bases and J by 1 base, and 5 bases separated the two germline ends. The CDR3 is CASSAGTDTQYF. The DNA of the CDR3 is TGTGCCAGTAGCGCTGGCACAGATACGCAGTATTTT. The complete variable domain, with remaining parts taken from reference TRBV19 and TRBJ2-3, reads DGGITQSPKYLFRKEGQNVTLSCEQNLNHDAMYWYRQDPGQGLRLIYYSQIVNDFQKGDIAEGYSVSREKKESFPLTVTSAQKNPTAFYLCASSAGTDTQYFGPGTRLTVL.

CDR3: CASSKMWMGTADDQPQHF. The CDR3 DNA reads as TGTGCCAGCAGCAAAATGTGGATGGGGACTGCCGACGATCAGCCCCAGCATTTT. This sequence joins TRBV21-1 and TRBJ1-5. TRBV21-1 is labeled a pseudogene. The CDR3 contains 18 residues.

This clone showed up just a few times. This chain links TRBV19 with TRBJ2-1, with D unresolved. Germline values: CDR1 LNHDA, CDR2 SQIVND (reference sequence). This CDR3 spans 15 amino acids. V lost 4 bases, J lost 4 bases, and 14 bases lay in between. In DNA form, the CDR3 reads TGTGCCAGTAGTACCTCAGACCGAGGATACAATGAGCAGTTCTTC. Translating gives CASSTSDRGYNEQFF.

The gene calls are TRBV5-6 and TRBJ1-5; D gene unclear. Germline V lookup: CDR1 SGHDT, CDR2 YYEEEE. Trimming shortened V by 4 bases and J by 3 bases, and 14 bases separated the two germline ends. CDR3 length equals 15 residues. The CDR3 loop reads CASSRRSGNNQPQHF. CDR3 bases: TGTGCCAGCAGCCGGAGGTCAGGAAACAATCAGCCCCAGCATTTT.

The DNA for the CDR3 is TGCAGCGTTGAAGGGGGCGGCACTGAAGCTTTCTTT. It specifies CSVEGGGTEAFF. The chain couples TRBV29-1 to TRBJ1-1; D possibly corresponds to TRBD1 (5 bases). CDR3 length equals 12 residues. V lost 1 base, J lost 4 bases, and 7 bases lay in between. Germline V gives CDR1 SQVTM, CDR2 ANQGSEA.

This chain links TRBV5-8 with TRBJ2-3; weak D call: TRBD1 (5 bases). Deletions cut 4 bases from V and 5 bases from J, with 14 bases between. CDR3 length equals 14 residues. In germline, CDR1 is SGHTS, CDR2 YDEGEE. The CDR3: CASSGDRSRDTQYF. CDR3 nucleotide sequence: TGTGCCAGCAGCGGAGACAGAAGTAGAGATACGCAGTATTTT.

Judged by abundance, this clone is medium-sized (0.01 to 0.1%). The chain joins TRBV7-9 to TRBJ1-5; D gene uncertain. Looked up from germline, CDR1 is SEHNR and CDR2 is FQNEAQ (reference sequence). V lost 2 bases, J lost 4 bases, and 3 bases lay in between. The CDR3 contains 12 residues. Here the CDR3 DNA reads TGTGCCAGCAGCTTAATAAATCAGCCCCAGCATTTT. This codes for CASSLINQPQHF.

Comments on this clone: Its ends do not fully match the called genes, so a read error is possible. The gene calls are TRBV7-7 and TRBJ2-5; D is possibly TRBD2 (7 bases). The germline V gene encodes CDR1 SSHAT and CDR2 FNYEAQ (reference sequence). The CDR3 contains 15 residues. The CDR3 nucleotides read TGTGCTAGCAGCTACGACCAGGGGAGGGAAGAGACCCAGTACTTC. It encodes CASSYDQGREETQYF.

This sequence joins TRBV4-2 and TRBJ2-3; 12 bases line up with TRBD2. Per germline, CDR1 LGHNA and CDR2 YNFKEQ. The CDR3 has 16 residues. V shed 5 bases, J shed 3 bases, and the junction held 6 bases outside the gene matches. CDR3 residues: CASSTRLAGETDTQYF. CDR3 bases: TGTGCCAGCAGCACGCGACTAGCGGGAGAGACAGATACGCAGTATTTT.

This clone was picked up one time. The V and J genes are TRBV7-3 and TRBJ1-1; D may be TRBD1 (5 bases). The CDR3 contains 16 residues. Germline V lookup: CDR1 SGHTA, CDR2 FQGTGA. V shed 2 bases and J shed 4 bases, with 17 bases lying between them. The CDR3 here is CASSLDGRGGRTEAFF. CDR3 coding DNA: TGTGCCAGCAGCTTAGATGGCCGCGGGGGACGCACTGAAGCTTTCTTT.